This T cell receptor beta chain came from a study of neoadjuvant anti-PD-1 for oral cavity cancer. Study-wide background: Patients without progression got a fourth dose around day 43.

Notes on the study in general: PBMC Gini-index clonality exceeded responders' in non-responders post-nivolumab.

TCRdb's table, derived via immunoSEQ multiplex PCR, lists solely in-frame clones and lacks some. The profile shows about 16,000 clones, about 78% of them singletons. The patients had HPV-negative, locally advanced oral cavity squamous cell carcinoma. The J segment lost 2 bases and the V segment lost 8 bases, leaving 4 bases of the junction unmatched. The CDR3 length is 13 residues. Germline lookup yields CDR1 WSHSY and CDR2 SAAADI. Regarding this clone: Its antigen is unknown.

This chain links TRBV10-2 with TRBJ2-7, with TRBD1 matching 9 bases. Source: PBMCs, taken before nivolumab (anti-PD-1) treatment. The clonotype comes from a person aged 35 to 85 with oral cavity squamous cell carcinoma. The CDR3 nucleotides read TGCGCCAGCGCCCGGGACAGGGCCTACGAGCAGTACTTC. Translated, it gives CASARDRAYEQYF.